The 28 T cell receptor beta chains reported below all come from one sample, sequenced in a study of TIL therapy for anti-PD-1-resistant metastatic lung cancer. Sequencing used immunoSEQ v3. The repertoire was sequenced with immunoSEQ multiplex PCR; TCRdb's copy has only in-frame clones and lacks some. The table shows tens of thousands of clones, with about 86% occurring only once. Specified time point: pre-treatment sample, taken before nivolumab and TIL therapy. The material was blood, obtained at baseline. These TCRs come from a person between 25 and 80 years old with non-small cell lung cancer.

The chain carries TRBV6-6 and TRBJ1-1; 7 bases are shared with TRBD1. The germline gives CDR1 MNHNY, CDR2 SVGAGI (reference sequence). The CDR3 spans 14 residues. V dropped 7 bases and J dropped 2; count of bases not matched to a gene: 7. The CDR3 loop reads CASILGTVNTEAFF. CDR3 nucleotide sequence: TGTGCCAGCATTCTAGGGACAGTTAACACTGAAGCTTTCTTT.

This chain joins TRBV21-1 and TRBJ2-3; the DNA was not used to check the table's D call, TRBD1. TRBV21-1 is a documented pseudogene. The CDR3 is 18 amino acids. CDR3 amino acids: CASSKGLGSRFRGDTQYF. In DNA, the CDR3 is TGTGCCAGCAGCAAAGGGTTGGGTTCGCGTTTCAGGGGGGATACGCAGTATTTT.

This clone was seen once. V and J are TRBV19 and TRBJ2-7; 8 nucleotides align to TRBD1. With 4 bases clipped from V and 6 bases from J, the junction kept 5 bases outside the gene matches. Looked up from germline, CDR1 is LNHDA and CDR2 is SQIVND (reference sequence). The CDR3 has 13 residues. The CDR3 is CASSKTGVGEQYF. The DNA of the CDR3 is TGTGCCAGTAGTAAGACAGGGGTCGGCGAGCAGTACTTC. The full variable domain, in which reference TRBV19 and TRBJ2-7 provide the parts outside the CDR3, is DGGITQSPKYLFRKEGQNVTLSCEQNLNHDAMYWYRQDPGQGLRLIYYSQIVNDFQKGDIAEGYSVSREKKESFPLTVTSAQKNPTAFYLCASSKTGVGEQYFGPGTRLTVT.

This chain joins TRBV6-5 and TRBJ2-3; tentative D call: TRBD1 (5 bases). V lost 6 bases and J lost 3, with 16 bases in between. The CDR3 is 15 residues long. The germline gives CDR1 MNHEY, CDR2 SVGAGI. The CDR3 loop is CASSLRGRATDTQYF. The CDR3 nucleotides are TGTGCCAGCAGCCTAAGGGGCAGGGCAACAGATACGCAGTATTTT.

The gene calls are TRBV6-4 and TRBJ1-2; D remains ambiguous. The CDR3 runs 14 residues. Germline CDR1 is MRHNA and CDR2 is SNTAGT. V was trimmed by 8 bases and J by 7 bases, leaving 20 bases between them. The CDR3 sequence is CASSSDPSIPGYTF. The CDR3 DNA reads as TGTGCCAGCTCTAGCGATCCCTCTATACCTGGCTACACCTTC.

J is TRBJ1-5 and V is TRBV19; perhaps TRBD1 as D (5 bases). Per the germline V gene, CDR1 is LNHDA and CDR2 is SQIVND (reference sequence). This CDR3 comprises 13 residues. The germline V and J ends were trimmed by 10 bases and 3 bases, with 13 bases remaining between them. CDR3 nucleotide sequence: TGTGCCACCGAGGACACCCTCAATCAGCCCCAGCATTTT. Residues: CATEDTLNQPQHF.

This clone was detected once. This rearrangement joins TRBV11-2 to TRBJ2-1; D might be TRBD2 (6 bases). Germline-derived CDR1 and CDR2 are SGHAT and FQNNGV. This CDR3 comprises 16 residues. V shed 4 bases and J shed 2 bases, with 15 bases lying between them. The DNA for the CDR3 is TGTGCCAGCAGCTCCTGGGGGGAGCTGGCCTACAATGAGCAGTTCTTC. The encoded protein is CASSSWGELAYNEQFF.

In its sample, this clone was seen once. CDR3 protein: CASSPGTSTDTQYF. The CDR3, as DNA: TGTGCCAGCAGCCCCGGGACGAGCACAGATACGCAGTATTTT. V usage is TRBV11-3 and J usage is TRBJ2-3; D could derive from TRBD1 or TRBD2 (5 bases each). The CDR3 is 14 amino acids. Per germline, CDR1 SGHNT and CDR2 YENEEA. The V gene lost 5 bases and the J gene lost 0 bases, with 9 bases spanning the gap.

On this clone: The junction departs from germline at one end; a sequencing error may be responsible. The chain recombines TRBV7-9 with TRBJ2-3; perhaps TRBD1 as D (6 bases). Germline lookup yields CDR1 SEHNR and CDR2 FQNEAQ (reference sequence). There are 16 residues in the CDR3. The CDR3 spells CASSLATGLLVSTQYF. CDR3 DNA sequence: TGTGCCAGCAGTTTAGCGACAGGACTTTTAGTATCTACGCAGTATTTT.

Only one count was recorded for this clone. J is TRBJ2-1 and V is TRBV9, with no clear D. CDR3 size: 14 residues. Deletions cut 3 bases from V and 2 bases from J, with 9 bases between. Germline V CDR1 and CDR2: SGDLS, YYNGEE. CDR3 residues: CASSGTGPYNEQFF. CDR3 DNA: TGTGCCAGCAGCGGGACGGGTCCCTACAATGAGCAGTTCTTC.

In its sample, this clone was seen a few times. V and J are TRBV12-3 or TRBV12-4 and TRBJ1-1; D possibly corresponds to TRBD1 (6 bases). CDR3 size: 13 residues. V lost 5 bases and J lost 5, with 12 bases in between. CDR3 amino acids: CASSAGVRTEAFF. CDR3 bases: TGTGCCAGCAGTGCAGGGGTGAGGACTGAAGCTTTCTTT.

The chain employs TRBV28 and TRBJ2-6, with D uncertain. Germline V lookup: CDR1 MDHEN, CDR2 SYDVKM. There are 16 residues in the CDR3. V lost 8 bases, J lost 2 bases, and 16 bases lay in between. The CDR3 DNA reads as TGTGCCAGCCGTCCCGGAACGGCCCCTGGGGCCAACGTCCTGACTTTC. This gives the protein CASRPGTAPGANVLTF.

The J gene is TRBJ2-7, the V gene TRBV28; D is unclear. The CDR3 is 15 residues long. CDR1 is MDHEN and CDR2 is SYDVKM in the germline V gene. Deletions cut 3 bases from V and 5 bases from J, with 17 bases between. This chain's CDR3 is CASSLSQAVFHEQYF. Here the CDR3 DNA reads TGTGCCAGCAGTTTGTCCCAGGCGGTATTCCACGAGCAGTACTTC.

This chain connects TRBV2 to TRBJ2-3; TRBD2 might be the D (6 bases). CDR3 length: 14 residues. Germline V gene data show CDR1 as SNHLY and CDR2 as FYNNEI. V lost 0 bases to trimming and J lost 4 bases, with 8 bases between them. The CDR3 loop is CASSEAWGADTQYF. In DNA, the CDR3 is TGTGCCAGCAGTGAAGCGTGGGGGGCAGATACGCAGTATTTT. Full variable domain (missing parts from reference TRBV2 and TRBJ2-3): EPEVTQTPSHQVTQMGQEVILRCVPISNHLYFYWYRQILGQKVEFLVSFYNNEISEKSEIFDDQFSVERPDGSNFTLKIRSTKLEDSAMYFCASSEAWGADTQYFGPGTRLTVL.

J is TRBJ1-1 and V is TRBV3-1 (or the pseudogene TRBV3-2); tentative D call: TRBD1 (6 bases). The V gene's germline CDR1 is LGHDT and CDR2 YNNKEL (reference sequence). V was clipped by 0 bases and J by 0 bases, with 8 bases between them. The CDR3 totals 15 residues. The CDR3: CASSQDTGMNTEAFF. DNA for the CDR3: TGTGCCAGCAGCCAAGATACAGGGATGAACACTGAAGCTTTCTTT.

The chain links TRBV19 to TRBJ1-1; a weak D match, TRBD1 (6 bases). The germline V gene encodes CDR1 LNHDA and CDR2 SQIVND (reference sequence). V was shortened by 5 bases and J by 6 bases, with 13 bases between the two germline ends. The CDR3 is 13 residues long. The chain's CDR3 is CASSPTGSPEAFF. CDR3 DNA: TGTGCCAGTAGTCCTACAGGGAGTCCTGAAGCTTTCTTT.

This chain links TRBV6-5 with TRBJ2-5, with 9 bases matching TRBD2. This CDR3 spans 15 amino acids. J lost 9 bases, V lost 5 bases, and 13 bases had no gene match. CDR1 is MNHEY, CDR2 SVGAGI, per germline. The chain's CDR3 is CASSRDSGERGAQYF. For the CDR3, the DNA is TGTGCCAGCAGTCGGGACAGCGGAGAGCGGGGGGCCCAGTACTTC.

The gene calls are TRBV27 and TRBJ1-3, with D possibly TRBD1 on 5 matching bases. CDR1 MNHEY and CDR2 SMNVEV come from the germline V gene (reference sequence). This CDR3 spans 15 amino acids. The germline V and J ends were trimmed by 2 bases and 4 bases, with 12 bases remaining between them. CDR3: CASSLTWTPGNTIYF. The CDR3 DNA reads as TGTGCCAGCAGTTTAACGTGGACACCCGGAAACACCATATATTTT.

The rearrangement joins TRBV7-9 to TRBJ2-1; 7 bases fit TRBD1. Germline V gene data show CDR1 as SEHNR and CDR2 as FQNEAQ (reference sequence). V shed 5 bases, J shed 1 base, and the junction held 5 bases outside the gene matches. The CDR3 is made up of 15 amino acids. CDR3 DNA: TGTGCCAGCAGCAAGAGGACAGGATCCTACAATGAGCAGTTCTTC. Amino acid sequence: CASSKRTGSYNEQFF.

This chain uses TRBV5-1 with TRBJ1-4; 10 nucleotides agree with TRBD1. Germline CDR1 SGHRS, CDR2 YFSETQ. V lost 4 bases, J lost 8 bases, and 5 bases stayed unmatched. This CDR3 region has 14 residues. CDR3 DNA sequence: TGCGCCAGCAGCGCGACAGGGGGCGCCGAAAAACTGTTTTTT. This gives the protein CASSATGGAEKLFF.

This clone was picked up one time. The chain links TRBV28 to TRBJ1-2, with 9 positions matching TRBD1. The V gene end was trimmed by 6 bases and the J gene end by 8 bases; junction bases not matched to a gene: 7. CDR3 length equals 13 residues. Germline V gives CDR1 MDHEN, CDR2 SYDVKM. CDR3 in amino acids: CASSRTGGRGYTF. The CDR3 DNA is TGTGCCAGCAGCCGAACAGGGGGCAGGGGCTACACCTTC.

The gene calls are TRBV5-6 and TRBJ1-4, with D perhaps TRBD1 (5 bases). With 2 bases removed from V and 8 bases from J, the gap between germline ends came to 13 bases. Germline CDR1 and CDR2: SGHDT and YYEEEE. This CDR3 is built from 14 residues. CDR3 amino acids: CASSFRDWGEKLFF. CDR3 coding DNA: TGTGCCAGCAGCTTCCGGGACTGGGGGGAAAAACTGTTTTTT.

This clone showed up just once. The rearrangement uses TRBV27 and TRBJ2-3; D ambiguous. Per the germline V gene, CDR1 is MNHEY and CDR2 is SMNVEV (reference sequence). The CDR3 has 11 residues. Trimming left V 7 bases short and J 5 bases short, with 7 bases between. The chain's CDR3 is CASKMEDTQYF. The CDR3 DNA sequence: TGTGCCAGCAAGATGGAAGATACGCAGTATTTT.

The CDR3, as DNA: TGTGCCAGCAGTGTCCGGACTAGCGGAGTCTCCTACAATGAGCAGTTCTTC. Translated: CASSVRTSGVSYNEQFF. The chain employs TRBV6-1 and TRBJ2-1; TRBD2 matches 10 bases. The germline V gene has CDR1 MNHNS and CDR2 SASEGT. V shed 4 bases and J 0 bases; nucleotides not matched to a gene: 6. The CDR3 has 17 amino acids.

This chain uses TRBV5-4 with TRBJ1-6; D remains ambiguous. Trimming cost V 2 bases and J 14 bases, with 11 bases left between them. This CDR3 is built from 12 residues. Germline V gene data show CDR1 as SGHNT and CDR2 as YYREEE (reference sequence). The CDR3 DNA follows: TGTGCCAGCAGCTTCCAGACGGGAACCCTCCACTTT. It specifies CASSFQTGTLHF.

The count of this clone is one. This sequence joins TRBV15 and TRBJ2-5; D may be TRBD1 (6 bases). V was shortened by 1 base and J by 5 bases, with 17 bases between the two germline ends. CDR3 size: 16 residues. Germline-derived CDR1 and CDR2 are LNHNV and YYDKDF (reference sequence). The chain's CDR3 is CATSRGKQGDGETQYF. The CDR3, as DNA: TGTGCCACCAGCAGAGGAAAACAGGGAGACGGGGAGACCCAGTACTTC.

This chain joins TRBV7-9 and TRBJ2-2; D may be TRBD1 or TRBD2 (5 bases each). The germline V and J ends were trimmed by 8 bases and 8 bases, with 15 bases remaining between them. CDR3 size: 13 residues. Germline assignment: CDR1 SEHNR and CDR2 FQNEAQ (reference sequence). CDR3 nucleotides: TGTGCCAGCGGTACCCCCGGGGCTGGGGAGCTGTTTTTT. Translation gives CASGTPGAGELFF. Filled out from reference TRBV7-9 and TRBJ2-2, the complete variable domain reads DTGVSQNPRHKITKRGQNVTFRCDPISEHNRLYWYRQTLGQGPEFLTYFQNEAQLEKSRLLSDRFSAERPKGSFSTLEIQRTEQGDSAMYLCASGTPGAGELFFGEGSRLTVL.

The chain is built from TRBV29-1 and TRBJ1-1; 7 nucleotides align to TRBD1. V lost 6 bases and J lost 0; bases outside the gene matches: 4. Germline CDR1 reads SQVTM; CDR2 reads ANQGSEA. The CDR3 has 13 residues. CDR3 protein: CSVLTGLNTEAFF. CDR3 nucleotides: TGCAGCGTGTTGACAGGGTTGAACACTGAAGCTTTCTTT.